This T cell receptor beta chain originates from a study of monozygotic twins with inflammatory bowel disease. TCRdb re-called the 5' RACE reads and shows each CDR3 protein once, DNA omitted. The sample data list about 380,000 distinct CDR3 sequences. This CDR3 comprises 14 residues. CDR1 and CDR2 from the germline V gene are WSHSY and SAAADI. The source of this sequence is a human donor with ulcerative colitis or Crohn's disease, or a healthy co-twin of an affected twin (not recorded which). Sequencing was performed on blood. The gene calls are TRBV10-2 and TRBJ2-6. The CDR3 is CASSVGFGANVLTF.